This is a list of T cell receptor beta chains from one sample in a study of T cell clusters in autoimmune cytopenias. No DNA is given; TCRdb re-called the multiplex PCR reads and lists each CDR3 protein once. The repertoire table contains approximately 3,000 distinct CDR3 sequences. Sequenced sample: peripheral blood. The receptors were gathered from a human donor with an autoimmune cytopenia, with autoimmune hepatitis or in good health (not recorded which). Both conserved end residues are part of each CDR3. Size tells how often a clone was seen (once, few, many) or the class of an expanded clone, and some rows leave it out.

clone_size	v_call	j_call	cdr3_aa
medium-sized	TRBV5-4	TRBJ2-7	CASSFGETYEQYF
medium-sized	TRBV19	TRBJ1-2	CASSILSVGYTF
-	TRBV6-2/TRBV6-3	TRBJ1-4	CASSYWGGKALVEKLFF
-	TRBV12-3/TRBV12-4	TRBJ2-7	CASSLGGAEYEQYF
medium-sized	TRBV20-1	TRBJ2-7	CSARDNWRGRGEQYF
large	TRBV29-1	TRBJ2-7	CSVEYGGNEQYF
medium-sized	TRBV7-2	TRBJ2-1	CASGLGTVQFF
-	TRBV14	TRBJ1-6	CASSQDLGDGDSPLHF
large	TRBV15	TRBJ2-6	CATSSPATGANVLTF
medium-sized	TRBV20-1	TRBJ1-2	CSAAPIDGYTF
-	TRBV13	TRBJ2-3	CASSTPSFVSGVETDTQYF
-	TRBV10-3	TRBJ1-6	CAIRAGTGRNSPLHF
medium-sized	TRBV7-9	TRBJ2-2	CASSRERGHTGELFF
-	TRBV14	TRBJ2-1	CASSPALGWGYNEQFF
-	TRBV20-1	TRBJ2-2	CSASPSPAGLEVNTGELFF
medium-sized	TRBV11-2	TRBJ1-6	CASSSAEDSPLHF
-	TRBV7-2	TRBJ1-6	CASSLMESSYNSPLHF
-	TRBV27	TRBJ2-7	CASAGGVSYEQYF
medium-sized	TRBV20-1	TRBJ1-5	CSAIWTPYQPQHF
medium-sized	TRBV11-2	TRBJ2-7	CATERESSYEQYF